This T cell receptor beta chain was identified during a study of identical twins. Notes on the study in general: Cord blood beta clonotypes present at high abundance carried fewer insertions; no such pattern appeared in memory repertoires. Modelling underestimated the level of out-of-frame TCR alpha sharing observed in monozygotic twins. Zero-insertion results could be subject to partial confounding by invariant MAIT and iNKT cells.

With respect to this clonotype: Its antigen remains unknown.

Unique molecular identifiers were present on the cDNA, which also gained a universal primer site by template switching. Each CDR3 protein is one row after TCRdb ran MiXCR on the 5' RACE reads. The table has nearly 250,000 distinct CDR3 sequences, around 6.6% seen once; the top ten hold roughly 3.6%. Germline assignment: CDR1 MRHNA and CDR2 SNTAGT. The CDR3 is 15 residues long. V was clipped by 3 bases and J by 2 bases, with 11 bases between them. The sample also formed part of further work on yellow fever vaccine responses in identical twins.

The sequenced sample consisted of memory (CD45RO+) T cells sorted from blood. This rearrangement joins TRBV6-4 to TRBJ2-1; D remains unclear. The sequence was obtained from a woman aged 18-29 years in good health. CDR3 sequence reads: CASSERNSAYNEQFF. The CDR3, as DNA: TGTGCCAGCAGTGAGAGAAACAGCGCCTACAATGAGCAGTTCTTC.